This T cell receptor beta chain appears in the sequencing data of a study of blood T cell repertoires in COVID-19. In the study overall: COVID-19 samples collected from the United States, Italy and Spain covered acute and convalescent phases. The analysed material was cDNA or gDNA that came from T cells, B-cell-depleted T cells, or PBMCs.

Germline-derived CDR1 and CDR2 are LNHDA and SQIVND (reference sequence). The V and J ends lost 2 bases and 0 bases respectively, with 8 bases between them. This CDR3 has 15 residues. In the authors' methods: Amplification of reference gene primers provided the estimated nucleated cell counts. Sequencing was performed with immunoSEQ multiplex PCR; in TCRdb, only in-frame clones are kept and a portion is missing. The V and J calls and the clone size are those of that table, but D and trimming were determined from the DNA. The sample contains about 170,000 clones, about 85% of which appear only once. The Seattle patients joined while their infection was active and were tracked longitudinally afterward.

This chain links TRBV19 with TRBJ1-3; D not certain. The sequencing input was peripheral blood. This receptor was obtained from a woman older than 75 with COVID-19, enrolled during active disease. CDR3 loop: CASSIHLSSGNTIYF. The DNA for the CDR3 is TGTGCCAGTAGTATACATCTGAGCTCTGGAAACACCATATATTTT.